A selection of T cell receptor beta chains follows, all from one sample in a study of T cells in Graves' hyperthyroidism and ophthalmopathy. MiXCR, applied by TCRdb to the multiplex PCR reads, yields one record per CDR3 protein. The table shows approximately 600,000 distinct CDR3 sequences, with 11% to 15% occurring only once. Sequencing was carried out using blood. Receptors originate from a woman aged 18-29 years with Graves' ophthalmopathy. Both conserved end residues are trimmed from each CDR3.

len	v_gene	CDR3aa
15	TRBV9	ASSPGLAGEGYNEQF
14	TRBV20-1	SARGQGPSSYNEQF
13	TRBV4-1	ASSQDTGPYNEQF
14	TRBV7-8	ASSLKRTLTNSPLH
10	TRBV5-5	ASSRVTGELF
12	TRBV10-3	AISESPRDYGYT
9	TRBV30	AWAEREKLF
13	TRBV6-6	ASSYSQAPYNEQF
15	TRBV5-1	ASSVGGIVVFGYGYT
13	TRBV18	ASSPGRSGADTQY
17	TRBV6-6	ASSYSSMRDSQRSYEQY
13	TRBV4-2	ASSRDTIAVYEQY
13	TRBV6-1	ASSPWVGDGTEAF
14	TRBV5-1	ASTLGRDRFSYEQY
13	TRBV28	ASSLLAGGAYEQY